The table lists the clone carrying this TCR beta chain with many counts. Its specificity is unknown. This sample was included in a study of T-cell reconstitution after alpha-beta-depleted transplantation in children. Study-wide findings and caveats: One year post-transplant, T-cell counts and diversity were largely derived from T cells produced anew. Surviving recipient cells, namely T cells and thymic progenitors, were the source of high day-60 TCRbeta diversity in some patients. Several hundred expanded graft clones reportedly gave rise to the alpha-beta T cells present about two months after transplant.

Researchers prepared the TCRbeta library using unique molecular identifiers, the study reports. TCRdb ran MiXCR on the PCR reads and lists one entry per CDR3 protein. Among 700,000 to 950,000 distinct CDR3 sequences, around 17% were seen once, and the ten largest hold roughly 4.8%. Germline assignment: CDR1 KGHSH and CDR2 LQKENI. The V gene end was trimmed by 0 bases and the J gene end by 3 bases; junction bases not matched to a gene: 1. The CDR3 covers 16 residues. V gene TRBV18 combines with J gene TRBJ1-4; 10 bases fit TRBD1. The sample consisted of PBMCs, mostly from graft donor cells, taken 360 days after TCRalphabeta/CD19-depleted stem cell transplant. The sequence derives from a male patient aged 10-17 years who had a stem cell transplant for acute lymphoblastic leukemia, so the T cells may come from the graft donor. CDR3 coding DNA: TGTGCCAGCTCACCACCGGGACAGGGGCCTAATGAAAAACTGTTTTTT. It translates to CASSPPGQGPNEKLFF.